A selection of T cell receptor beta chains follows, all from one sample in a study of OX40 agonist ivuxolimab in advanced cancers. Sequencing used immunoSEQ multiplex PCR; TCRdb keeps in-frame clones, though not all of them. Among around 60,000 clones listed, 80% to 90% were seen once. Source: CD4+ or CD8+ T cells sorted from blood, taken in a trial of the OX40 agonist ivuxolimab. The receptors shown here come from an adult with an advanced solid tumor such as melanoma, head and neck, liver or kidney cancer. The CDR3 runs from the conserved cysteine through the conserved F or W. The D gene is left open where the match is weak. Clone size appears in some rows only: once, few, many, or a class for an expanded clone.

TRBJ2-5 | NA | TRBV14 | 15 | NA | TGTGCCAGCAGCCAAGATCCGGCCCACGGGGAGACCCAGTACTTC | CASSQDPAHGETQYF
TRBJ2-1 | NA | TRBV5-1 | 15 | TRBD1 | TGCGCCAGCAGCTTGTGGGACAGGGCCTACAATGAGCAGTTCTTC | CASSLWDRAYNEQFF
TRBJ2-5 | NA | TRBV18 | 14 | TRBD2 | TGTGCCAGCTCACCTAGCGGGAGGTACGACACCCAGTACTTC | CASSPSGRYDTQYF
TRBJ1-5 | NA | TRBV18 | 15 | TRBD1 | TGTGCCAGCTCACCGCAGGGGGATAGCAATCAGCCCCAGCATTTT | CASSPQGDSNQPQHF
TRBJ2-2 | NA | TRBV9 | 14 | NA | TGTGCCAGCAGCGTATTTGAACAGCCCGGGGAGCTGTTTTTT | CASSVFEQPGELFF
TRBJ1-1 | NA | TRBV7-6 | 13 | NA | TGTGCCAGCAGCTTCAGATCGGGAACTGAAGCTTTCTTT | CASSFRSGTEAFF
TRBJ1-2 | NA | TRBV7-2 | 12 | NA | TGTGCCAGCAGCAGCTCGCCTTATGGCTACACCTTC | CASSSSPYGYTF
TRBJ2-7 | NA | TRBV30 | 15 | TRBD1 | TGTGCCTGGAGTGTCCCGGCCAGGGGGAGTTACGAGCAGTACTTC | CAWSVPARGSYEQYF
TRBJ1-6 | NA | TRBV15 | 15 | NA | TGTGCCACCAGCGCATCGGGACGGTTTAATTCACCCCTCCACTTT | CATSASGRFNSPLHF
TRBJ2-1 | NA | TRBV18 | 16 | NA | TGTGCCAGCTCGCGGGGACTATGGGGGGCCCCCGATGAGCAGTTCTTC | CASSRGLWGAPDEQFF
TRBJ2-3 | NA | TRBV29-1 | 13 | NA | TGCAGCGCCCCGGGTGGGGGCACAGATACGCAGTATTTT | CSAPGGGTDTQYF
TRBJ2-5 | NA | TRBV18 | 15 | TRBD1 | TGTGCCAGCTCACAGTCGACAGGGGTCCCAGAGACCCAGTACTTC | CASSQSTGVPETQYF
TRBJ2-2 | NA | TRBV14 | 16 | TRBD1 | TGTGCCAGCAGCCAAGGATGGCAGGGGGTCACCGGGGAGCTGTTTTTT | CASSQGWQGVTGELFF
TRBJ2-3 | NA | TRBV7-3 | 17 | TRBD2 | TGTGCCAGCAGCCCACCGGGAGGGCGGGGAATGTCAGATACGCAGTATTTT | CASSPPGGRGMSDTQYF
TRBJ1-6 | NA | TRBV11-3 | 15 | TRBD1 | TGTGCCAGCAGCGGACGGACAGGGACGAATTCACCCCTCCACTTT | CASSGRTGTNSPLHF
TRBJ2-5 | NA | TRBV5-1 | 16 | TRBD1 | TGCGCCAGCAGGCAATGGTTCGGGACAGGGGTAGGGGAGCAGTACTTC | CASRQWFGTGVGEQYF
TRBJ2-4 | NA | TRBV2 | 14 | NA | TGTGCCAGCAGTTTACAGGGAGGGTCGGACATTCAGTACTTC | CASSLQGGSDIQYF
TRBJ2-1 | NA | TRBV29-1 | 14 | NA | TGCAGCGTTGAAGAAGGTGGCAACTACAATGAGCAGTTCTTC | CSVEEGGNYNEQFF
TRBJ1-1 | NA | TRBV18 | 14 | NA | TGTGCCAGCTCACCATTAAGCGGGGACACTGAAGCTTTCTTT | CASSPLSGDTEAFF
TRBJ1-2 | NA | TRBV2 | 12 | NA | TGTGCCAGCAGTGATGGGAACCAGGGCGTTAAGTTC | CASSDGNQGVKF
TRBJ1-4 | NA | TRBV6-5 | 14 | TRBD1 | TGTGCCAGCAGGACGGGACAGGGGAATGAAAAACTGTTTTTT | CASRTGQGNEKLFF
TRBJ2-1 | NA | TRBV5-4 | 13 | NA | TGTGCCAGCGGCCGGGCGACCTACAATGAGCAGTTCTTC | CASGRATYNEQFF
TRBJ1-2 | NA | TRBV6-1 | 14 | NA | TGTGCCAGCAGTGAAGCTTACGGCCACTATGGCTACACCTTC | CASSEAYGHYGYTF
TRBJ2-5 | NA | TRBV4-1 | 14 | TRBD2 | TGCGCCAGCAGCCAAGCGGCGGGGGGAGAGACCCAGTACTTC | CASSQAAGGETQYF
TRBJ1-5 | few | TRBV30 | 17 | TRBD1 | TGTGCCTGGAGGAACTATCGACAGGGAGATAGCAATCAGCCCCAGCATTTT | CAWRNYRQGDSNQPQHF
TRBJ2-3 | NA | TRBV7-9 | 12 | NA | TGTGCCAGCAGACCGGATGTTGCCCCGCAGTATTTT | CASRPDVAPQYF
TRBJ1-2 | NA | TRBV6-1 | 15 | TRBD1 | TGTGCCAGCAGTGAAGAGGCAGGGGGGTTGTATGGCTACACCTTC | CASSEEAGGLYGYTF
TRBJ1-5 | once | TRBV28 | 14 | NA | TGTGCCAGCAGTTTCATGGAGCCCAATCAGCCCCAGCATTTT | CASSFMEPNQPQHF
TRBJ1-3 | NA | TRBV7-2 | 15 | NA | TGTGCCAGCAGCTTACAGGGGATTGGTGGAAACACCATATATTTT | CASSLQGIGGNTIYF
TRBJ2-5 | once | TRBV6-5 | 14 | TRBD1 | TGTGCCAGCAGCCAACAGGGGGCGGTGGAGACCCAGTACTTC | CASSQQGAVETQYF
TRBJ1-1 | few | TRBV4-1 | 17 | NA | TGCGCCAGCAGCCCCTTGCCGACACCGAGGGGGAACACTGAAGCTTTCTTT | CASSPLPTPRGNTEAFF
TRBJ2-7 | NA | TRBV9 | 15 | TRBD2 | TGTGCCAGCAGCGTAGGCGGGACTAGCGGAAACGAGCAGTACTTC | CASSVGGTSGNEQYF
TRBJ2-1 | NA | TRBV4-2 | 13 | TRBD2 | TGTGCCAGCGGGCGGGAGGTCAACAATGAGCAGTTCTTC | CASGREVNNEQFF
TRBJ2-3 | NA | TRBV11-3 | 15 | NA | TGTGCCAGCAGCTTAGGTAGGCACGGGGCAGATACGCAGTATTTT | CASSLGRHGADTQYF
TRBJ2-1 | NA | TRBV5-1 | 15 | TRBD2 | TGCGCCAGCAGCTTGGGCAGCGGGAGGAACAATGAGCAGTTCTTC | CASSLGSGRNNEQFF
TRBJ1-5 | once | TRBV7-2 | 15 | NA | TGTGCCAGCAGCTTAGGAGGGGATAGCAATCAGCCCCAGCATTTT | CASSLGGDSNQPQHF
TRBJ2-5 | NA | TRBV2 | 14 | NA | TGTGCCAGCAGTGACGCCTCAGCGGGAGAGACCCAGTACTTC | CASSDASAGETQYF
TRBJ1-6 | NA | TRBV15 | 16 | NA | TGTGCCACCAGCTTCGATCGGAGGGTTTGGCAATCACCCCTCCACTTT | CATSFDRRVWQSPLHF
TRBJ1-1 | NA | TRBV11-1 | 16 | NA | TGTGCCAGCAGGCCCGGGAAGACAAGTAGGAACACTGAAGCTTTCTTT | CASRPGKTSRNTEAFF
TRBJ1-5 | NA | TRBV7-8 | 14 | TRBD1 | TGTGCCAGCAGCTTGGGGACAGGGCATCAGCCCCAGCATTTT | CASSLGTGHQPQHF
TRBJ1-5 | NA | TRBV27 | 13 | NA | TGTGCCACCCGATCCTATAGCAATCAGCCCCAGCATTTT | CATRSYSNQPQHF
TRBJ1-5 | NA | TRBV7-2 | 13 | NA | TGTGCCAGCAGCCGTGACCGGTTTGAGCCCCAGCATTTT | CASSRDRFEPQHF
TRBJ1-1 | NA | TRBV20-1 | 11 | NA | TGCAGTGCTCGGGGGAACACTGAAGCTTTCTTT | CSARGNTEAFF
TRBJ2-5 | NA | TRBV30 | 15 | NA | TGTGCCTGGAGTGTACCCGGGATGGGACAAGAGACCCAGTACTTC | CAWSVPGMGQETQYF
TRBJ1-6 | NA | TRBV9 | 14 | TRBD1 | TGTGCCAGCAGCCCGGGACAGTATAATTCACCCCTCCACTTT | CASSPGQYNSPLHF
TRBJ2-7 | NA | TRBV18 | 15 | TRBD2 | TGTGCCAGCTCACCAAAGCGGGAGGTCTCCTACGAGCAGTACTTC | CASSPKREVSYEQYF
TRBJ1-2 | NA | TRBV30 | 12 | NA | TGTGCCTGGAACCGGGGACGAGGCGGCTACACCTTC | CAWNRGRGGYTF
TRBJ1-2 | NA | TRBV28 | 14 | NA | TGTGCCAGCAGTTTATCTGTGGGTAACTATGGCTACACCTTC | CASSLSVGNYGYTF